The entry below gives a single TCR beta chain sequence along with its context. The record originates from a study of blood T cell repertoires in COVID-19. Across the whole study: COVID-19 samples, acute and convalescent, were from the United States, Italy and Spain.

Germline CDR1 reads SGHNT; CDR2 reads YYREEE (reference sequence). The CDR3 loop spans 16 amino acids. V was shortened by 3 bases and J by 0 bases, with 13 bases between the two germline ends. Under the authors' procedure: It was from reference gene primer amplification that nucleated cell counts were estimated. The protocol was immunoSEQ multiplex PCR, while the TCRdb copy is restricted to in-frame clones and leaves out a portion. V, J and clone size are taken as reported in that table, and D and trimming were inferred from the DNA itself. Among around 150,000 clones, 90% were seen once, and the ten largest hold roughly 19%.

This TCR was sampled from a man aged 55 to 70 with active or convalescent COVID-19. V usage is TRBV5-4 and J usage is TRBJ2-1, with D possibly TRBD2 on 6 matching bases. The sequenced sample consisted of peripheral blood. The CDR3 protein is CASSSLALSSYNEQFF. CDR3 nucleotides: TGTGCCAGCAGCTCCCTAGCGCTGAGCTCCTACAATGAGCAGTTCTTC.